Each of the 2 T cell receptor beta chains below was sequenced from the same sample in a study of blood T cell repertoires in COVID-19. Profiling relied on immunoSEQ multiplex PCR, and the TCRdb table lists in-frame clones only, not all of them. The sample lists roughly 24,000 clones, 82% occurring once. The sample was peripheral blood. These receptors were taken from a human donor in a cohort sampled during active COVID-19.

V gene TRBV28 combines with J gene TRBJ2-5; 7 bases map to TRBD2. The germline gives CDR1 MDHEN, CDR2 SYDVKM. The V and J ends lost 5 bases and 4 bases, in that order; junction bases with no gene match: 4. This CDR3 region has 13 residues. CDR3 in DNA: TGTGCCAGCAGTCCGGGACTACGAGAGACCCAGTACTTC. Translating it yields CASSPGLRETQYF.

This clone was recorded many times. The chain links TRBV19 to TRBJ2-5; tentatively, D is TRBD2 (6 bases). The CDR3 has 14 residues. The germline V and J ends were trimmed by 8 bases and 3 bases, with 16 bases remaining between them. Per the germline V gene, CDR1 is LNHDA and CDR2 is SQIVND (reference sequence). This CDR3 reads CASGNGGSEETQYF. DNA for the CDR3: TGTGCCAGTGGAAACGGAGGGTCTGAAGAGACCCAGTACTTC.